A selection of T cell receptor beta chains follows, all from one sample in a study of blood T cell repertoires in COVID-19. Here immunoSEQ multiplex PCR was the method, and the copy in TCRdb shows in-frame clones only, minus some. The table has 200,000 to 250,000 clones, approximately 87% seen once. The source material was peripheral blood. The receptors originated from a man aged 55 to 70 with acute or convalescent COVID-19. Each CDR3 is given with its conserved first and last residue. The D gene is left open where the match is weak. The size of a clone is reported for some rows only, either as once, few or many, or as a class for expanded clones.

>TRBV7-6|TRBJ2-3|.|TRBD1
TGTGCCAGCAGCTTAGTGGGGTTACAGGGGGCGGAGGTCACAGATACGCAGTATTTT
CASSLVGLQGAEVTDTQYF
>TRBV6-5|TRBJ2-7|once|TRBD1
TGTGCCAGCAGTTCCGACAGGGTGAGGTCCTACGAGCAGTACTTC
CASSSDRVRSYEQYF
>TRBV18|TRBJ1-5|few|.
TGTGCCAGCTCACCAAATTCCGGGGGCAATCAGCCCCAGCATTTT
CASSPNSGGNQPQHF
>TRBV7-8|TRBJ1-2|.|.
TGTGCCAGCAGCTTAAGGGAAGGGGCTCTAGGGCTTCCCTCTAACCTTGGCTACACCTTC
CASSLREGALGLPSNLGYTF
>TRBV11-2|TRBJ2-1|.|.
TGTGCCAGCAGCATAACAGACGGTGAGCAGTTCTTC
CASSITDGEQFF
>TRBV19|TRBJ1-5|few|.
TGTGCCAGTACCCTAATCGGGGGAGATCAGCCCCAGCATTTT
CASTLIGGDQPQHF
>TRBV29-1|TRBJ2-1|.|TRBD1
TGCAGCGTTCACGGGACAGGGAAGTCCCACAATGAGCAGTTCTTC
CSVHGTGKSHNEQFF
>TRBV6-5|TRBJ1-5|.|TRBD1
TGTGCCAGCAGTCCTGACAGGGATGAGCCCCAGCATTTT
CASSPDRDEPQHF
>TRBV27|TRBJ2-1|once|TRBD2
TGTGCCAGCAGTCAGACTAGCGGGACTGAGCAGTTCTTC
CASSQTSGTEQFF
>TRBV25-1|TRBJ1-3|.|.
TGTGCCAGCAGTGAAGTCCAGGGACAATACTCTGGAAACACCATATATTTT
CASSEVQGQYSGNTIYF
>TRBV4-1|TRBJ2-1|.|.
TGCGCCAGCAGTCCCTTAAAACTAGCTGACAATGAGCAGTTCTTC
CASSPLKLADNEQFF
>TRBV28|TRBJ2-3|.|TRBD2
TGTGCCAGCAGGCCTGGACTAGCGGGATCGCCCGATACGCAGTATTTT
CASRPGLAGSPDTQYF
>TRBV19|TRBJ2-7|.|TRBD2
TGTGCCAGTAGTACGTCCGCTAGCGGGACCTCCTACGAGCAGTACTTC
CASSTSASGTSYEQYF
>TRBV7-9|TRBJ1-2|.|TRBD1
TGTGCCAGCAGCCCTAGGGACAGCCACTATGGCTACACCTTC
CASSPRDSHYGYTF
>TRBV28|TRBJ1-2|.|.
TGTGCCAGCAGCCTGGGGGGGACCCGCTATGGCTACACCTTC
CASSLGGTRYGYTF
>TRBV2|TRBJ1-1|.|TRBD1
TGTGCCAGCAGTGAACTGACAGGGGGGACCACTGAAGCTTTCTTT
CASSELTGGTTEAFF
>TRBV6-5|TRBJ2-1|.|.
TGTGCCAGCAGTTACGCACCGGGAGCCGACAATGAGCAGTTCTTC
CASSYAPGADNEQFF
>TRBV5-4|TRBJ2-4|.|.
TGTGCCAGCAGCCAGGGGGGCGCCTCGGCCAAAAACATTCAGTACTTC
CASSQGGASAKNIQYF
>TRBV3-1/TRBV3-2|TRBJ2-7|.|TRBD1
TGTGCCAGCAGCCAATGGGGACAGGGGACTGTGGAGCAGTACTTC
CASSQWGQGTVEQYF
>TRBV27|TRBJ1-5|.|TRBD1
TGTGCCAGCAGTTTGTTGACAGGGAATAGCAATCAGCCCCAGCATTTT
CASSLLTGNSNQPQHF
>TRBV27|TRBJ2-7|.|.
TGTGCCAGCAGTTCGACATCCAGGACAGTCACCGGAGACGAGCAGTACTTC
CASSSTSRTVTGDEQYF
>TRBV7-9|TRBJ1-2|.|.
TGTGCCAGCAGCTTGAGGGATTCTGATGGCTACACCTTC
CASSLRDSDGYTF
>TRBV6-5|TRBJ2-7|.|.
TGTGCCAGCAGTACCACGGGAGTCGGAGAGCAGTACTTC
CASSTTGVGEQYF
>TRBV7-2|TRBJ2-5|.|.
TGTGCCAGCAGCTTAGTTAGAAAGGAGACCCAGTACTTC
CASSLVRKETQYF
>TRBV11-2|TRBJ2-3|.|.
TGTGCCAGCAGCTTCACAGGGACAGATACGCAGTATTTT
CASSFTGTDTQYF
>TRBV5-5|TRBJ2-1|.|.
TGTGCCAGCATCCCCGGGACACGTAGCGATGAGCAGTTCTTC
CASIPGTRSDEQFF
>TRBV7-3|TRBJ2-3|once|TRBD2
TGTGCCAGCAGCTCGGGGACTAGCGGAGTCACAGATACGCAGTATTTT
CASSSGTSGVTDTQYF
>TRBV19|TRBJ2-5|.|TRBD2
TGTGCCAGTAGGCTAGCGGGAGAAGAGGAGACCCAGTACTTC
CASRLAGEEETQYF
>TRBV19|TRBJ2-2|few|.
TGTGCCAGTAGTGCTAGAGTAGTGACCGGGGAGCTGTTTTTT
CASSARVVTGELFF
>TRBV6-5|TRBJ1-6|.|.
TGTGCCAGCAGTCGGACAGTCGAGAGATCACCCCTCCACTTT
CASSRTVERSPLHF
>TRBV11-2|TRBJ2-5|.|.
TGTGCCAGCAGCTTAGTCAGGGGTGAGACCCAGTACTTC
CASSLVRGETQYF
>TRBV4-3|TRBJ2-5|.|.
TGCGCCAGCAGCCAAGATCTCACTAGTTTAGAGACCCAGTACTTC
CASSQDLTSLETQYF
>TRBV6-4|TRBJ2-1|.|TRBD2
TGTGCCAGCAGTCAAATGACTAGCGGGAGCGACAATGAGCAGTTCTTC
CASSQMTSGSDNEQFF
>TRBV19|TRBJ2-7|few|.
TGTGCCAGTAGTATCCGGGAGTCTTCCTACGAGCAGTACTTC
CASSIRESSYEQYF
>TRBV30|TRBJ2-2|few|TRBD2
TGTGCCTGGAGTGTTCTAGCGGGAGCTGCCGGGGAGCTGTTTTTT
CAWSVLAGAAGELFF
>TRBV7-2|TRBJ2-6|few|TRBD1
TGTGCCAGCAGCGGACAGGGAACCGGGGCCAACGTCCTGACTTTC
CASSGQGTGANVLTF
>TRBV11-3|TRBJ1-3|.|TRBD1
TGTGCCAGCAGCTTATCTGGGACAGCTGGAAACACCATATATTTT
CASSLSGTAGNTIYF
>TRBV10-3|TRBJ2-3|.|.
TGTGCCATCAGTGAGCCGGGTCGGTCTAGCACAGATACGCAGTATTTT
CAISEPGRSSTDTQYF
>TRBV9|TRBJ2-1|.|TRBD2
TGTGCCAGCAGCGCCGGTGGCGGGGGCTCCTACAATGAGCAGTTCTTC
CASSAGGGGSYNEQFF
>TRBV19|TRBJ2-3|.|.
TGTGCCAGTAAACGGATGCTTGGGGCCACAGATACGCAGTATTTT
CASKRMLGATDTQYF
>TRBV7-8|TRBJ2-1|.|.
TGTGCCAGCAGCTTAGAGCCTAGCGAAGGCAATGAGCAGTTCTTC
CASSLEPSEGNEQFF
>TRBV28|TRBJ1-2|once|.
TGTGCCAGCAGTTTAGACAGGAACTATGGCTACACCTTC
CASSLDRNYGYTF
>TRBV9|TRBJ1-2|.|.
TGTGCCAGCAGCGCGAGAGAAGACGGAGACTATGGCTACACCTTC
CASSAREDGDYGYTF
>TRBV3-1/TRBV3-2|TRBJ2-3|.|TRBD2
TGTGCCAGCAGCCTGAGCGGGGCCCACACAGATACGCAGTATTTT
CASSLSGAHTDTQYF
>TRBV24-1|TRBJ1-2|.|.
TGTGCCACCAGTGATTCTTCAGGACACGTGGGATCCATCTATGGCTACACCTTC
CATSDSSGHVGSIYGYTF
>TRBV5-6|TRBJ2-1|.|TRBD2
TGTGCCAGCAGCCCCGCGGGACTAGCGGGAGCAGGCAATGAGCAGTTCTTC
CASSPAGLAGAGNEQFF
>TRBV29-1|TRBJ1-1|.|TRBD1
TGCAGCGTTGACAGGGGGCGGGACACTGAAGCTTTCTTT
CSVDRGRDTEAFF
>TRBV29-1|TRBJ1-5|.|TRBD1
TGCAGCGTTCCGGGACAGGGCTCACAGCCCCAGCATTTT
CSVPGQGSQPQHF
>TRBV11-3|TRBJ1-1|.|.
TGTGCCAGCAGCACACAGCCTATGAACACTGAAGCTTTCTTT
CASSTQPMNTEAFF
>TRBV3-1/TRBV3-2|TRBJ1-2|.|TRBD1
TGTGCCAGCAGCCCCCCGGACAGGACGGACTATGGCTACACCTTC
CASSPPDRTDYGYTF
>TRBV21-1|TRBJ2-7|.|.
TGTGCCAGCAGCAGCGGACAGGGTGACTGCGAGCAGTACTTC
CASSSGQGDCEQYF
>TRBV7-3|TRBJ2-1|.|TRBD2
TGTGCCAGCAGCTTAATGGCCCCGGGACTAGCGGGAGCATCTGAGCAGTTCTTC
CASSLMAPGLAGASEQFF
>TRBV5-5|TRBJ2-1|.|TRBD1
TGTGCCAGCAGCCTGACAGGGGCGACGTACAATGAGCAGTTCTTC
CASSLTGATYNEQFF
>TRBV12-2|TRBJ2-3|.|.
TGTGCAAGTCCCTCCGGGCTAGCGGGAGGGGGGTTGAGGACAGATACGCAGTATTTT
CASPSGLAGGGLRTDTQYF
>TRBV7-8|TRBJ1-1|.|TRBD1
TGTGCCAGCACAACAGGGGGCATGCGAAGCACTGAAGCTTTCTTT
CASTTGGMRSTEAFF
>TRBV15|TRBJ1-1|once|.
TGTGCCACCAGCAGAGATCCCTGGGCGGGGGTCGGGGGAGCTTTCTTT
CATSRDPWAGVGGAFF
>TRBV9|TRBJ1-5|.|.
TGTGCCAGCAGCGTATCGGGATTAGGGCTACAGCCCCAGCATTTT
CASSVSGLGLQPQHF